This T cell receptor beta chain was captured in a study of early T cells in non-severe SARS-CoV-2 infection. Study-level information: RNA in bulk from unsorted whole blood was sequenced, and chains were unpaired.

The study, taken as a whole, reports: Private and CD4 specificities were missed by VDJdb matching, which favored anti-spike CD8 responses.

Note on this clonotype: Its target is unknown.

Trimming stripped 0 bases from V and 2 bases from J, with 8 bases between. The CDR3 runs 14 residues. Germline-derived CDR1 and CDR2 are DFQATT and SNEGSKA (reference sequence). Each single cDNA molecule received a unique molecular identifier. TCRdb fed the 5' RACE reads into MiXCR, producing one record per CDR3 protein. The top ten hold roughly 7.5% of the sample, which has around 33,000 distinct CDR3 sequences, about 6% seen once. This TCR derives from an adult who was a healthcare worker with PCR-confirmed SARS-CoV-2 infection or an uninfected control (not recorded which). Sequencing input: whole blood. This chain connects TRBV20-1 to TRBJ2-1; D unresolved. CDR3 bases: TGCAGTGCTAGAGACGACGAAACCTACAATGAGCAGTTCTTC. Protein: CSARDDETYNEQFF.